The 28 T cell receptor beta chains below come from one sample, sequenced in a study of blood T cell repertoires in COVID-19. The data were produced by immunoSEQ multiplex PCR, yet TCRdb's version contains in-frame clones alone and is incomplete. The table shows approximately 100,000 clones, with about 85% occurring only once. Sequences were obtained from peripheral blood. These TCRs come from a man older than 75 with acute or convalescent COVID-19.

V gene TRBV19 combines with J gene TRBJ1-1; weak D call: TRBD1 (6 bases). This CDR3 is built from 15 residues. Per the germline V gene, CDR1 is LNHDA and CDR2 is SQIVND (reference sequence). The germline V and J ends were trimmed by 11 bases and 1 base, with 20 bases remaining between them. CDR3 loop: CAPQGQHRGNTEAFF. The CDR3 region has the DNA TGTGCCCCCCAGGGACAACACCGGGGGAACACTGAAGCTTTCTTT.

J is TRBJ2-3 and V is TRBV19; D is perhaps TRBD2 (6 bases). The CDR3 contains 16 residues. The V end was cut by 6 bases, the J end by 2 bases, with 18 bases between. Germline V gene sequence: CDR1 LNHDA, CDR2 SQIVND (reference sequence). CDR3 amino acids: CASSLGGRSITDTQYF. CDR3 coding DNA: TGTGCCAGTAGCCTGGGGGGACGGTCGATCACAGATACGCAGTATTTT.

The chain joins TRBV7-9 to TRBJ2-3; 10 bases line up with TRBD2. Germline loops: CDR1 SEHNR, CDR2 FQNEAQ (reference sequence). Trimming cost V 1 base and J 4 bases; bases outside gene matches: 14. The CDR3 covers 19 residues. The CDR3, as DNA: TGTGCCAGCAGCTTAGGCCCGATCGGAGCGGGAGGGCCCCCAGATACGCAGTATTTT. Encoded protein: CASSLGPIGAGGPPDTQYF.

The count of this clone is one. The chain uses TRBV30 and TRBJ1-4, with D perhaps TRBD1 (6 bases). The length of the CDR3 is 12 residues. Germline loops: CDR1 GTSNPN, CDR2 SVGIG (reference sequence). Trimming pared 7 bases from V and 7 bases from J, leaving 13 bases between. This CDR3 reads CALQGRSEKLFF. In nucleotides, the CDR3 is TGTGCCTTACAGGGCCGTTCTGAAAAACTGTTTTTT.

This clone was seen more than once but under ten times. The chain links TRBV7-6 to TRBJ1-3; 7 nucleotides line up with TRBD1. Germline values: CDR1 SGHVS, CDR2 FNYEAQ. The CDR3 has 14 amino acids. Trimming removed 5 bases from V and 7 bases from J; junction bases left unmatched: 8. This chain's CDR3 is CASSAGGSSNTIYF. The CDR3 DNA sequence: TGTGCCAGCAGCGCAGGGGGGTCTTCGAACACCATATATTTT.

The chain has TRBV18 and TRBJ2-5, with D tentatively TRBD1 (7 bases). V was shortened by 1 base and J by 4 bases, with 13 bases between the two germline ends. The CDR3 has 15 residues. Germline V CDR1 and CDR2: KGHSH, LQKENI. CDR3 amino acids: CASSPRQGGGETQYF. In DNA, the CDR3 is TGTGCCAGCTCACCACGCCAGGGGGGAGGAGAGACCCAGTACTTC. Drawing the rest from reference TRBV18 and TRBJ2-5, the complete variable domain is NAGVMQNPRHLVRRRGQEARLRCSPMKGHSHVYWYRQLPEEGLKFMVYLQKENIIDESGMPKERFSAEFPKEGPSILRIQQVVRGDSAAYFCASSPRQGGGETQYFGPGTRLLVL.

The CDR3 DNA follows: TGTGCCAGCAGTTACGCCAGGGGCGGCGGGGAGCTGTTTTTT. As protein: CASSYARGGGELFF. The genes are TRBV6-2 or TRBV6-3 and TRBJ2-2, with a possible D match to TRBD1 (6 bases). CDR3 length equals 14 residues. Germline V gene sequence: CDR1 MNHEY, CDR2 SVGEGT. Trimming removed 2 bases from V and 7 bases from J, with 11 bases in between.

In nucleotides, the CDR3 is TGTGCCAGCAGCCGAGACAGTAACTATGGCTACACCTTC. Translation gives CASSRDSNYGYTF. V is TRBV27 and J is TRBJ1-2; tentative D call: TRBD1 (5 bases). V lost 6 bases, J lost 1 base, and 9 bases lay in between. CDR3 length: 13 amino acids. In germline, CDR1 is MNHEY, CDR2 SMNVEV (reference sequence).

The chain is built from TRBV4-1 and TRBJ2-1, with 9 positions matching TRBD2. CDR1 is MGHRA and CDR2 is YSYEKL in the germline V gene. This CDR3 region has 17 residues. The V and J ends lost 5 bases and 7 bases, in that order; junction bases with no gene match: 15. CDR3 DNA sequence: TGCGCCAGCAGCACTCAAAGTAGCGGGAGAAGTTGGAATGAGCAGTTCTTC. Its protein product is CASSTQSSGRSWNEQFF.

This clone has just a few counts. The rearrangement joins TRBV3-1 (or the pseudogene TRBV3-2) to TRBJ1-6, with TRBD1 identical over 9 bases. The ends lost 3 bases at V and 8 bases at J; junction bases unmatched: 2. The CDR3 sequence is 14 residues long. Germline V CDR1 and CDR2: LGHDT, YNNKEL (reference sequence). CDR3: CASSQGTGYSPLHF. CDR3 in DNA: TGTGCCAGCAGCCAGGGGACAGGGTATTCACCCCTCCACTTT.

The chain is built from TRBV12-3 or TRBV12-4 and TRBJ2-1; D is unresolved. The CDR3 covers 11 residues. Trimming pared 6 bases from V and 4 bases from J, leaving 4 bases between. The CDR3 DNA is TGTGCCAGCAGCCGTTACAATGAGCAGTTCTTC. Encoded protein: CASSRYNEQFF.

CDR3 amino acids: CASSYGRAQNIQYF. The CDR3 DNA is TGTGCCAGCAGTTACGGGAGGGCCCAAAACATTCAGTACTTC. This sequence joins TRBV6-6 and TRBJ2-4, with 7 nucleotides matching TRBD2. Germline lookup yields CDR1 MNHNY and CDR2 SVGAGI (reference sequence). CDR3 length: 14 residues. V was clipped by 2 bases and J by 5 bases; unmatched bases: 3.

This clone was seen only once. The CDR3 DNA follows: TGTGCCAGCAGCTTGGAGGGACTACTCACAGATACGCAGTATTTT. This codes for CASSLEGLLTDTQYF. The chain has TRBV5-4 and TRBJ2-3, with 7 bases identical to TRBD2. The CDR3 loop spans 15 amino acids. After removal of 0 bases from V and 2 bases from J, the junction contained 3 bases not matched to a gene. Germline V gene lookup returns CDR1 SGHNT and CDR2 YYREEE (reference sequence). The full variable domain, rest sourced from reference TRBV5-4 and TRBJ2-3, is ETGVTQSPTHLIKTRGQQVTLRCSSQSGHNTVSWYQQALGQGPQFIFQYYREEENGRGNFPPRFSGLQFPNYSSELNVNALELDDSALYLCASSLEGLLTDTQYFGPGTRLTVL.

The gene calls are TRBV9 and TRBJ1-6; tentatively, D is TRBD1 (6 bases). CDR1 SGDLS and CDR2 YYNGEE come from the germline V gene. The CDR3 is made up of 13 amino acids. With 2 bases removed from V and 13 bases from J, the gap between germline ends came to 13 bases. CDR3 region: CASSVGEGDPLHF. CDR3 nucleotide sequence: TGTGCCAGCAGCGTGGGGGAGGGGGACCCCCTCCACTTT.

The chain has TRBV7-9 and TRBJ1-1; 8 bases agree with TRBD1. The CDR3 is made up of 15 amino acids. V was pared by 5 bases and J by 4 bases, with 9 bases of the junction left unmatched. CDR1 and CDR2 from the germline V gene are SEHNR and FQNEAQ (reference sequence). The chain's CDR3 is CASSQSQGAGTEAFF. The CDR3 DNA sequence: TGTGCCAGCAGCCAGTCCCAGGGGGCCGGCACTGAAGCTTTCTTT.

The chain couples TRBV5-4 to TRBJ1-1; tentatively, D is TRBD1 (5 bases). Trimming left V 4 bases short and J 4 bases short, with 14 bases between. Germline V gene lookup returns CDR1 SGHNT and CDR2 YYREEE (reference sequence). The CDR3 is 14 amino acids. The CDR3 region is CASSEQGRSTEAFF. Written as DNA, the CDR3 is TGTGCCAGCAGCGAGCAGGGTAGGAGCACTGAAGCTTTCTTT. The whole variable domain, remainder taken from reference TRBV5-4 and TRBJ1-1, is ETGVTQSPTHLIKTRGQQVTLRCSSQSGHNTVSWYQQALGQGPQFIFQYYREEENGRGNFPPRFSGLQFPNYSSELNVNALELDDSALYLCASSEQGRSTEAFFGQGTRLTVV.

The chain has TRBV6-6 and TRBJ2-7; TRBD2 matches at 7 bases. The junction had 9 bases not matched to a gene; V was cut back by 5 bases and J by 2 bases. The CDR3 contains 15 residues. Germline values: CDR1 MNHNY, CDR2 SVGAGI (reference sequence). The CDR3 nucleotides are TGTGCCAGCAGTCCCGGCGGGGGTGGCGCCTACGAGCAGTACTTC. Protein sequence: CASSPGGGGAYEQYF.

Written as DNA, the CDR3 is TGTGCCAGCAGCAGAGGGGACAGCCACATCTTCTATGGCTACACCTTC. It specifies CASSRGDSHIFYGYTF. The chain couples TRBV7-9 to TRBJ1-2; 7 bases match TRBD1. In germline, CDR1 is SEHNR, CDR2 FQNEAQ (reference sequence). J was trimmed by 4 bases and V by 5 bases; bases with no gene match: 13. This CDR3 comprises 16 residues.

Here the CDR3 DNA reads TGTGCCGCGGCGCGGGGGATGAACACTGAAGCTTTCTTT. It translates to CAAARGMNTEAFF. The rearrangement joins TRBV6-5 to TRBJ1-1; a weak D match, TRBD1 (5 bases). CDR1 MNHEY and CDR2 SVGAGI come from the germline V gene. The CDR3 extends over 13 amino acids. V gave up 11 bases and J gave up 0 bases, with 13 bases separating them.

The CDR3 bases are TGCGCCAGCAGCCAAGAAGGGGGACTAGCGGGAATTATCAATGAGCAGTTCTTC. It encodes CASSQEGGLAGIINEQFF. This chain uses TRBV4-3 with TRBJ2-1; TRBD2 matches at 13 bases. Looked up from germline, CDR1 is LGHNA and CDR2 is YSLEER. Trimming took 0 bases from V and 6 from J; bases not matched to a gene: 8. The CDR3 sequence is 18 residues long.

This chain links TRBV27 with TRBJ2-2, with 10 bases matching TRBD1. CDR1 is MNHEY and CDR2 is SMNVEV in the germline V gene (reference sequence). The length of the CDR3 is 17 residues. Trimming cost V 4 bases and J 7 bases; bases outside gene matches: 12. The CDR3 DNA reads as TGTGCCAGCAGTTCCTTAACCGGGACAGGGGTTCACGGGGAGCTGTTTTTT. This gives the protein CASSSLTGTGVHGELFF.

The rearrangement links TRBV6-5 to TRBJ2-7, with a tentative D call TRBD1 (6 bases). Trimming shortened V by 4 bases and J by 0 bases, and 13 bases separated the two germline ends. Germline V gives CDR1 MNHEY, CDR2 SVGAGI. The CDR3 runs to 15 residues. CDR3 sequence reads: CASSSTGSYSYEQYF. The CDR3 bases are TGTGCCAGCAGTTCAACAGGGTCTTACTCCTACGAGCAGTACTTC.

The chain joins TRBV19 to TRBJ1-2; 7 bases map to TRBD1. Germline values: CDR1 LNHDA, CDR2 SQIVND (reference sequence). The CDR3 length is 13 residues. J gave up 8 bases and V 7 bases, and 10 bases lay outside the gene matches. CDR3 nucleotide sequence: TGTGCCAGTACCGTAGACAGGGTAGGAGGCTACACCTTC. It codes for CASTVDRVGGYTF.

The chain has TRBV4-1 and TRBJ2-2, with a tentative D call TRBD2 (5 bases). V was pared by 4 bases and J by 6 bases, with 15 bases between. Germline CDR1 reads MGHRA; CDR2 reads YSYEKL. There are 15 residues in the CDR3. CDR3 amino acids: CASSPQERGAGELFF. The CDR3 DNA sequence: TGCGCCAGCAGCCCCCAAGAACGGGGAGCCGGGGAGCTGTTTTTT.

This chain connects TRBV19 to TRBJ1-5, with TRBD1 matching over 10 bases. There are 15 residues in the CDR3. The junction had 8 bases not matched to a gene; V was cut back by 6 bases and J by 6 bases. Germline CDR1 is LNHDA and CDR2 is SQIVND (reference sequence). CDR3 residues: CASRPTGGAGQPQHF. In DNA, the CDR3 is TGTGCCAGTAGGCCGACAGGGGGCGCGGGTCAGCCCCAGCATTTT.

CDR3 loop: CASHVAGSSYEQYF. The DNA of the CDR3 is TGTGCCAGCCACGTGGCAGGAAGCTCCTACGAGCAGTACTTC. This chain joins TRBV27 and TRBJ2-7; D unclear. Looked up from germline, CDR1 is MNHEY and CDR2 is SMNVEV (reference sequence). The CDR3 extends over 14 amino acids. The V end was cut by 8 bases, the J end by 0 bases, with 14 bases between.

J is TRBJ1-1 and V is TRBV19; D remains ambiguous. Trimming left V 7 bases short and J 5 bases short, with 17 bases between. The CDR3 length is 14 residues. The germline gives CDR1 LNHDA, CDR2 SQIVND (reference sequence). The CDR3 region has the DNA TGTGCCAGTATCCTTGAAGCGGAGGGAACTGAAGCTTTCTTT. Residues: CASILEAEGTEAFF. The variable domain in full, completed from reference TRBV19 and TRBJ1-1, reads DGGITQSPKYLFRKEGQNVTLSCEQNLNHDAMYWYRQDPGQGLRLIYYSQIVNDFQKGDIAEGYSVSREKKESFPLTVTSAQKNPTAFYLCASILEAEGTEAFFGQGTRLTVV.

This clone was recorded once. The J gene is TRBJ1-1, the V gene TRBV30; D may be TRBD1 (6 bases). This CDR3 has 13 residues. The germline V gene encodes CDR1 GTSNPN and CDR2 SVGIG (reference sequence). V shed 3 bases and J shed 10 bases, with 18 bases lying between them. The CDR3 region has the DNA TGTGCCTGGAGAACCCAGGGGCCGGGGAGAGCTTTCTTT. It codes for CAWRTQGPGRAFF.